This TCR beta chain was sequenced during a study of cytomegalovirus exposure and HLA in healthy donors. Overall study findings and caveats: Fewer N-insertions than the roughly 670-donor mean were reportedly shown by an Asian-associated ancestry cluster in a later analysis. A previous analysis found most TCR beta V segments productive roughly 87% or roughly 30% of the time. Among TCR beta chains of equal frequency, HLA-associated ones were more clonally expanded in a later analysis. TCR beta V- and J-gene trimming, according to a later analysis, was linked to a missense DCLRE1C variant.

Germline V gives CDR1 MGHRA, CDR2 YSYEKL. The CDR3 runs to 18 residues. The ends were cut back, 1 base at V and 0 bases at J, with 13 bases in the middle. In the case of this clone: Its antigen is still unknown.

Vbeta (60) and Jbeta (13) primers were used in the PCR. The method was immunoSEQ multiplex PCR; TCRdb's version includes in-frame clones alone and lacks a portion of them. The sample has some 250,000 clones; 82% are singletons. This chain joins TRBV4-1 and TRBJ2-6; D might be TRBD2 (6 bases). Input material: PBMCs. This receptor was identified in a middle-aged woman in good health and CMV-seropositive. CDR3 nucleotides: TGCGCCAGCAGCCAAGGGGACTTGGCTTCCTCTGGGGCCAACGTCCTGACTTTC. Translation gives CASSQGDLASSGANVLTF.